This T cell receptor beta chain was obtained from a study of shared clonotypes between healthy human individuals. As concerns this clone: Its target is unknown.

Using immunoSEQ multiplex PCR, the repertoire was profiled, and TCRdb retains in-frame clones only, with some absent. This table holds about 1,900,000 clones, less than 95% found once. The naive CD8 population came from CD45RO-negative cells selected for CCR7, without terminally differentiated effector memory CD45RA+ cells. Points from the study as a whole: A reduction in generation probabilities was seen for non-shared clonotypes relative to those shared by all four donors. In several donors, around 4.5% of naive CD4 clonotypes appeared in common. Enrolling few donors narrowed the genetic and exposure-history diversity that was represented. What naive subsets generally showed was a larger estimated richness than memory subsets showed.

This CDR3 contains 18 residues. Germline CDR1 is LNHNV and CDR2 is YYDKDF (reference sequence). V dropped 6 bases and J dropped 0; count of bases not matched to a gene: 12. The sequencing input was naive CD8+ T cells sorted from blood. This sequence was found in a man younger than 35 in good health. The chain couples TRBV15 to TRBJ2-1; 9 nucleotides align to TRBD2. The DNA of the CDR3 is TGTGCCACCAGAACGATTAGCGGGAGTGTGTCCTCCTACAATGAGCAGTTCTTC. Encoded protein: CATRTISGSVSSYNEQFF.